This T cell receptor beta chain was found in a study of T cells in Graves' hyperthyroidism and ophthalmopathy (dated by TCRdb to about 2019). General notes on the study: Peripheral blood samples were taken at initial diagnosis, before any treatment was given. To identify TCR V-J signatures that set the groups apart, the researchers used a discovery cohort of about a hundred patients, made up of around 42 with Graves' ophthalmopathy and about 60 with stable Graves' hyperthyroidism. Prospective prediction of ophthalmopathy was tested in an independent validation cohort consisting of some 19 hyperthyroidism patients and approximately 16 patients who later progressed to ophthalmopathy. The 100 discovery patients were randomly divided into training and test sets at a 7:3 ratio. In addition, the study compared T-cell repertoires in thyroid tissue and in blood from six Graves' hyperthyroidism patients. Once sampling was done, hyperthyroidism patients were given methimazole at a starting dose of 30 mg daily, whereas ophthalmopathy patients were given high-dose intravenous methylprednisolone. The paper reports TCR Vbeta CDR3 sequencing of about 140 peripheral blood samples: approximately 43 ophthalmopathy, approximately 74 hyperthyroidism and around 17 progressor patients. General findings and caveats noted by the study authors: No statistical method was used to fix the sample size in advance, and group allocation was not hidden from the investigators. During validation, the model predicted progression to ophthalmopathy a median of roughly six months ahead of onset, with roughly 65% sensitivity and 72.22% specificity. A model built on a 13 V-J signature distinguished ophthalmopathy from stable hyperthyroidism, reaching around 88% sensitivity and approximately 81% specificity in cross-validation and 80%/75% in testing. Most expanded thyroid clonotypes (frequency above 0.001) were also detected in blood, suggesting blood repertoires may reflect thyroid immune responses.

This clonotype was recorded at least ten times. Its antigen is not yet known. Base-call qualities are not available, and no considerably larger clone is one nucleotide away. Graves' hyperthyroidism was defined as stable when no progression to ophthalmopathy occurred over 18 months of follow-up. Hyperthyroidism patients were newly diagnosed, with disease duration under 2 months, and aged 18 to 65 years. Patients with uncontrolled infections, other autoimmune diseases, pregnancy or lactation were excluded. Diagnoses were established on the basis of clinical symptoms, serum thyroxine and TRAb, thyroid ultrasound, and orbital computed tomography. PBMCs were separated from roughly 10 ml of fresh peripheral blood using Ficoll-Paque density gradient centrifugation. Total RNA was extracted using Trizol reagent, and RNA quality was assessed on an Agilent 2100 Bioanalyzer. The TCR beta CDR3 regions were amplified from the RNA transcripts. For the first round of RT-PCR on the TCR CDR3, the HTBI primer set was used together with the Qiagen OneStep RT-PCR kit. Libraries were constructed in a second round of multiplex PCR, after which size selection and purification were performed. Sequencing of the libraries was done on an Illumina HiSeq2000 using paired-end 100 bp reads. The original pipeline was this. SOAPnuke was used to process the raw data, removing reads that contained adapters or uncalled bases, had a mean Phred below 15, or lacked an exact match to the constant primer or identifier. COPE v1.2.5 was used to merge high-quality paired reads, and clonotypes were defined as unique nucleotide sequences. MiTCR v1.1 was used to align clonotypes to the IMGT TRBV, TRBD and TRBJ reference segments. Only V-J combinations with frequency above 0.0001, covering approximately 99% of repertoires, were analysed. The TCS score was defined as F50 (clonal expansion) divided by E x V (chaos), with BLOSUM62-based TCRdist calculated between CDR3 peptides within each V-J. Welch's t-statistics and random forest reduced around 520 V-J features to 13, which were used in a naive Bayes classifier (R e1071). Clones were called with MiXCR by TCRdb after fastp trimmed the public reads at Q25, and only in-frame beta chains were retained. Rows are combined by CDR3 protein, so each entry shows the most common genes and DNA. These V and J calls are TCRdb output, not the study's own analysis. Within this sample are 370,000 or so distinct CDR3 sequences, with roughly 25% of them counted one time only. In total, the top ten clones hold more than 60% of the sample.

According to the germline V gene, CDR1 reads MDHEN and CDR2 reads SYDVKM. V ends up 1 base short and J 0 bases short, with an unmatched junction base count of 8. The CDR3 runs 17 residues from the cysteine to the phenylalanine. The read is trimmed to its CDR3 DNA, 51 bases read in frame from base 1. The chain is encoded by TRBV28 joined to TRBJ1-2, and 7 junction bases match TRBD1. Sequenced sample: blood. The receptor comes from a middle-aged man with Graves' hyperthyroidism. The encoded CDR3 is CASSLSRQGPANYGYTF. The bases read TGTGCCAGCAGTTTATCCCGACAGGGCCCAGCTAACTATGGCTACACCTTC.